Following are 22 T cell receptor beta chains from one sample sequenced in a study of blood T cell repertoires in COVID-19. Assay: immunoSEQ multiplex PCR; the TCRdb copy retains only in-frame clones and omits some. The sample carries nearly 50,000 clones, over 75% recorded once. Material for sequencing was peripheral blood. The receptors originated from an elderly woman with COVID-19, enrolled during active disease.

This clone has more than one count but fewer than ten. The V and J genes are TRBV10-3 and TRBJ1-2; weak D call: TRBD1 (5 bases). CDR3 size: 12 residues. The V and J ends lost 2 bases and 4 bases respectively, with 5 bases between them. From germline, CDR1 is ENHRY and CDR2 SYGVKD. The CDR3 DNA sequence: TGTGCCATCAGTGAGGACAGCTATGGCTACACCTTC. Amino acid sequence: CAISEDSYGYTF.

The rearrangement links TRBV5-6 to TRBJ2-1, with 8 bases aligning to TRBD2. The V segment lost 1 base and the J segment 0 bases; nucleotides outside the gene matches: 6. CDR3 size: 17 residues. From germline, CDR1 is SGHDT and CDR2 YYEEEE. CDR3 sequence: CASSLLGRGASYNEQFF. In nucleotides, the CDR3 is TGTGCCAGCAGCTTGCTGGGGCGGGGGGCCTCCTACAATGAGCAGTTCTTC.

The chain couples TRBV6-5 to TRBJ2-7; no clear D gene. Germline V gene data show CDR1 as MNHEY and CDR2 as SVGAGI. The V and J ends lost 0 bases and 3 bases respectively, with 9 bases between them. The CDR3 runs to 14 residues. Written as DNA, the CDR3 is TGTGCCAGCAGTTACTCGAGGCCATTCTACGAGCAGTACTTC. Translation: CASSYSRPFYEQYF.

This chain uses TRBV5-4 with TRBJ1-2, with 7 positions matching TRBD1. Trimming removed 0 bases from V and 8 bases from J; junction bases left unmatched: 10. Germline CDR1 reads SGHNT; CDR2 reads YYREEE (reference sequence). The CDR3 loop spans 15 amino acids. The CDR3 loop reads CASSLAAQGSYGYTF. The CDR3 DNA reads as TGTGCCAGCAGCTTGGCTGCACAGGGGTCTTACGGCTACACCTTC.

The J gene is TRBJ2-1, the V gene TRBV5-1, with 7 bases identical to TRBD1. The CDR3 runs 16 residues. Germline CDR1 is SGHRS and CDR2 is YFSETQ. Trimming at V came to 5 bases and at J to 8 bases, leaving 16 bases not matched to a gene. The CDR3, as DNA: TGCGCCAGCAGTTTTCCTCCCCCAGGGGGTTGGGATGAGCAGTTCTTC. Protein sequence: CASSFPPPGGWDEQFF.

CDR3 nucleotides: TGCAGCGTTGAAGTCGTCTTGGCTAGCGGGGGTTACGAGCAGTACTTC. Its protein is CSVEVVLASGGYEQYF. The chain joins TRBV29-1 to TRBJ2-7; 10 bases are shared with TRBD2. The V gene's germline CDR1 is SQVTM and CDR2 ANQGSEA. The CDR3 runs to 16 residues. Germline trimming cut 1 base from V and 4 bases from J; bases unmatched to any gene: 10.

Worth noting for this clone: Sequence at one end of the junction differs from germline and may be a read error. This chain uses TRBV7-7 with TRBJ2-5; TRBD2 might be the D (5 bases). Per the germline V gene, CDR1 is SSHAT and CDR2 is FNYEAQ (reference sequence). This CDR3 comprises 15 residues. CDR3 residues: CASSATTTPQETQYF. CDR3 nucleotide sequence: TGTGCTAGCAGCGCCACGACTACTCCCCAAGAGACCCAGTACTTC.

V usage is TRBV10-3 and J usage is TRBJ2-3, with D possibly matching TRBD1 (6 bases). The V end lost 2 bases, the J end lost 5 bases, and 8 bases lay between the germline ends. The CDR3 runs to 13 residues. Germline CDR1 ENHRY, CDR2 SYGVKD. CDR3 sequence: CAISEEQGDTQYF. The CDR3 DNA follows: TGTGCCATCAGTGAGGAACAGGGAGATACGCAGTATTTT.

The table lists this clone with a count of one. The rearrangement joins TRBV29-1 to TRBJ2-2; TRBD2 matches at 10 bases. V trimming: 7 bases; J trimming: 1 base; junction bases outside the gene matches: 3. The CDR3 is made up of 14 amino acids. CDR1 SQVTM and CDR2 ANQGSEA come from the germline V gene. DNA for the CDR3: TGCAGCGCCGTAGCGGGAGGGAACACCGGGGAGCTGTTTTTT. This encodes CSAVAGGNTGELFF.

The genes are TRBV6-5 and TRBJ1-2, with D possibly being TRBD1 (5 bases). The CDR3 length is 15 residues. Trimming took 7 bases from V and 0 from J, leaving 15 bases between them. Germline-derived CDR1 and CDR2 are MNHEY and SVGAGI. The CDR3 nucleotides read TGTGCCAGCACCCTAAGGGGAAGTGCTAACTATGGCTACACCTTC. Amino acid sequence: CASTLRGSANYGYTF.

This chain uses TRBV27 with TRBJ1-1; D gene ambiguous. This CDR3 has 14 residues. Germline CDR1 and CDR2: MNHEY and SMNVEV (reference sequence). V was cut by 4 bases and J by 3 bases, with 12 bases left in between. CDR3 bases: TGTGCCAGCAGTTCGCTCGACTTGCACACTGAAGCTTTCTTT. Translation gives CASSSLDLHTEAFF.

CDR3 in DNA: TGTGCCACCGGGTCCAGGGGGAGATCTGAAGCTTTCTTT. It specifies CATGSRGRSEAFF. The J gene is TRBJ1-1, the V gene TRBV28; 7 bases line up with TRBD1. The germline gives CDR1 MDHEN, CDR2 SYDVKM. V gave up 10 bases and J gave up 6 bases; unmatched junction bases: 11. The CDR3 runs 13 residues.

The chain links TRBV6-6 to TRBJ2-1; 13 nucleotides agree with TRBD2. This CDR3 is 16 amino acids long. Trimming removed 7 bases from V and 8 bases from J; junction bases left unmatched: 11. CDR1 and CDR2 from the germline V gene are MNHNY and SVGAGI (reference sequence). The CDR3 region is CASKSFGTSGNDEQFF. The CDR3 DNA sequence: TGTGCCAGCAAATCTTTCGGGACTAGCGGGAACGATGAGCAGTTCTTC.

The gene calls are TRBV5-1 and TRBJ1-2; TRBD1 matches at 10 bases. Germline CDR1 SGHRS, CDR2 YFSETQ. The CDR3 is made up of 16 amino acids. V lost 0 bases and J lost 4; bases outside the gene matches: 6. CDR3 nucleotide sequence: TGCGCCAGCAGCTTGGGCTCGACAGGGGGCAGCTATGGCTACACCTTC. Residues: CASSLGSTGGSYGYTF.

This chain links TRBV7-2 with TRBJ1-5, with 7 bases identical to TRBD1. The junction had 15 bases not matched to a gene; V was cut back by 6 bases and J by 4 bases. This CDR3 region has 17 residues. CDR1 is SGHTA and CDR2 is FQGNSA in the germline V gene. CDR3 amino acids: CASSPQNARQGNQPQHF. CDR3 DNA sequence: TGTGCCAGCAGTCCCCAGAACGCGAGACAGGGTAATCAGCCCCAGCATTTT.

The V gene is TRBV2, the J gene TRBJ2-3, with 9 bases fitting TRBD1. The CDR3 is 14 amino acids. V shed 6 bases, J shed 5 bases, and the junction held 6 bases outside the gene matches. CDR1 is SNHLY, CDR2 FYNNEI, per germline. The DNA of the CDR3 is TGTGCCAGCAGGATCAACAGGGGGCGAGATACGCAGTATTTT. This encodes CASRINRGRDTQYF.

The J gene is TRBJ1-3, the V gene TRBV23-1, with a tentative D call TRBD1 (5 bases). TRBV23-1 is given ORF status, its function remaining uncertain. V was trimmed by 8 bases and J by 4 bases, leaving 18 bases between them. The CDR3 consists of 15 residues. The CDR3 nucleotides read TGCGCCAGCCATCAGCCAGGGCTTTACGGAAACACCATATATTTT. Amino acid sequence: CASHQPGLYGNTIYF.

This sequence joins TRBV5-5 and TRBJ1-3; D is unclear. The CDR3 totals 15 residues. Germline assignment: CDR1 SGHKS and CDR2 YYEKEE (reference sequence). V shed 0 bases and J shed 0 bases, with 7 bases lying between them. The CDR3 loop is CASSLGFGSGNTIYF. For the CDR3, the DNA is TGTGCCAGCAGCTTGGGGTTCGGCTCTGGAAACACCATATATTTT.

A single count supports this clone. CDR3 in DNA: TGTGCCACCAGTGACAGGGATTCTAACTATGGCTACACCTTC. It is translated as CATSDRDSNYGYTF. The J gene is TRBJ1-2, the V gene TRBV24-1; D perhaps matches TRBD1 (5 bases). CDR1 is KGHDR and CDR2 is SFDVKD in the germline V gene. The CDR3 contains 14 residues. V was shortened by 4 bases and J by 0 bases, with 8 bases between the two germline ends.

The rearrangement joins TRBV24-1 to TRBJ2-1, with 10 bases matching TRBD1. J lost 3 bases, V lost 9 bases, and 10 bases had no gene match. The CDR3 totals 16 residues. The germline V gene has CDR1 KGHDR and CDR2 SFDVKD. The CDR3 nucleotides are TGTGCCACCTCCGGGGACAGGGGAGTAAGCTACAATGAGCAGTTCTTC. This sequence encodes CATSGDRGVSYNEQFF.

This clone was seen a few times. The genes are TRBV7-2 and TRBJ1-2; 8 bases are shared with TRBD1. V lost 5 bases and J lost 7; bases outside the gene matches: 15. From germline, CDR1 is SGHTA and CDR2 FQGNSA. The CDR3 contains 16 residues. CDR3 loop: CASSPDRGRMAVGYTF. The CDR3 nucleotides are TGTGCCAGCAGCCCTGACAGGGGTCGAATGGCGGTTGGCTACACCTTC. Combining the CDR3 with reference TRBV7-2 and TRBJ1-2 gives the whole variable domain GAGVSQSPSNKVTEKGKDVELRCDPISGHTALYWYRQSLGQGLEFLIYFQGNSAPDKSGLPSDRFSAERTGGSVSTLTIQRTQQEDSAVYLCASSPDRGRMAVGYTFGSGTRLTVV.

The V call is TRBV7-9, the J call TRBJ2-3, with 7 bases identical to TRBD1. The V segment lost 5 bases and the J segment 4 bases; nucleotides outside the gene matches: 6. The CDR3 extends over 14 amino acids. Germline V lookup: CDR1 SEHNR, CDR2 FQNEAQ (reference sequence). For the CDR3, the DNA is TGTGCCAGCAGCCAAACAGGGGATCCAGATACGCAGTATTTT. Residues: CASSQTGDPDTQYF.